The 3 T cell receptor beta chains reported below all come from one sample, sequenced in a study of T cell repertoires in cytomegalovirus infection. TCRdb ran MiXCR on the reads and lists one entry per CDR3 protein. This sample yields a few hundred thousand distinct CDR3 sequences, of which 15% to 20% are seen a single time; roughly 50% belongs to the top ten. The sequenced material came from CD8+ T cells from PBMCs. These receptors all stem from a human donor in good health (CMV status not recorded). Some clones in this sample may be carry-over from other donors' samples.

This clonotype occurred a few times. V and J are TRBV19 and TRBJ2-3, with TRBD2 matching 10 bases. Trimming removed 3 bases from V and 2 bases from J; junction bases left unmatched: 2. The CDR3 covers 15 residues. Per germline, CDR1 LNHDA and CDR2 SQIVND (reference sequence). The CDR3 region is CASSILAGATDTQYF. For the CDR3, the DNA is TGTGCCAGTAGTATCCTAGCGGGGGCCACAGATACGCAGTATTTT.

The V call is TRBV15, the J call TRBJ2-3; D not resolved. The germline CDR1 and CDR2 sequences are LNHNV and YYDKDF (reference sequence). The CDR3 is 12 amino acids. The ends were cut back, 6 bases at V and 1 base at J, with 5 bases in the middle. This CDR3 reads CATSRGTDTQYF. The CDR3 DNA sequence: TGTGCCACCAGTAGGGGCACAGATACGCAGTATTTT. Looking up the rest from reference TRBV15 and TRBJ2-3 gives the full variable domain: DAMVIQNPRYQVTQFGKPVTLSCSQTLNHNVMYWYQQKSSQAPKLLFHYYDKDFNNEADTPDNFQSRRPNTSFCFLDIRSPGLGDTAMYLCATSRGTDTQYFGPGTRLTVL.

In its sample, this clonotype was seen a few times. The chain uses TRBV2 and TRBJ2-2; weak D call: TRBD2 (5 bases). V was trimmed by 3 bases and J by 0 bases, leaving 23 bases between them. CDR1 is SNHLY, CDR2 FYNNEI, per germline. The CDR3 contains 20 residues. The CDR3 nucleotides read TGTGCCAGCAGTGAGGAGGCAGCTTTCGCGACGGGGTCGAACACCGGGGAGCTGTTTTTT. Its protein is CASSEEAAFATGSNTGELFF.